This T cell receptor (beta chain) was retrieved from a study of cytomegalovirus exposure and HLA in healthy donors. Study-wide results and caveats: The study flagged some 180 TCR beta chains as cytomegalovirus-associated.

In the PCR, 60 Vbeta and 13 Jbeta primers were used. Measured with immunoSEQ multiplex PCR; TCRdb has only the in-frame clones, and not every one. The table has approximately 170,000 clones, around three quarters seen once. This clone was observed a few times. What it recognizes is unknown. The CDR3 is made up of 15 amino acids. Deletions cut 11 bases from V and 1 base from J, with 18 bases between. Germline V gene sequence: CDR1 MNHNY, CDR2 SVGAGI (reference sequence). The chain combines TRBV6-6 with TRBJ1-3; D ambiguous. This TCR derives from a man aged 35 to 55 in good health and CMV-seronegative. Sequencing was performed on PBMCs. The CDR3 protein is CASNPGRGSGNTIYF. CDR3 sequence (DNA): TGTGCCTCAAACCCCGGACGAGGGTCTGGAAACACCATATATTTT.